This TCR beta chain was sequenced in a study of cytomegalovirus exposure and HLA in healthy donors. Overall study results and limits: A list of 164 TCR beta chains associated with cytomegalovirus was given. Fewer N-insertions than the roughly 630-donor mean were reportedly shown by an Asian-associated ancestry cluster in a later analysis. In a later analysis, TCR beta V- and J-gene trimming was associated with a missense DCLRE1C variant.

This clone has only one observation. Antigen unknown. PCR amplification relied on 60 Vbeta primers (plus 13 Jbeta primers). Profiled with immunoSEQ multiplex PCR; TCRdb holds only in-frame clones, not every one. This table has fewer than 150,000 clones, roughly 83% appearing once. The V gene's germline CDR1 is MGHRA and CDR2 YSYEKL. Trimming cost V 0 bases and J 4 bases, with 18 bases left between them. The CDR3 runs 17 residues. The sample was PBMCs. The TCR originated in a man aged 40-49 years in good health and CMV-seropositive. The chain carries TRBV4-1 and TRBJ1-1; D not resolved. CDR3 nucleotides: TGCGCCAGCAGCCAAGATACGACGGGGTTTCGTGGCACTGAAGCTTTCTTT. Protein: CASSQDTTGFRGTEAFF.